This T cell receptor (beta chain) was identified in a study of graft-versus-host responses after intestinal transplantation. Study-wide background: Grafts that recipients had were multivisceral, liver-intestinal, or isolated intestinal transplants. Induction with anti-thymocyte globulin, then tacrolimus and steroids for roughly three years, was given to all recipients. Study findings and constraints: Early after transplant, HvG declines were associated with peak levels of circulating GvH clones. Researchers found GvH clones in recipient marrow, and some showed up first in ileum or blood.

Using immunoSEQ multiplex PCR, the repertoire was profiled, and TCRdb retains in-frame clones only, with some absent. The data contain over 65,000 clones, 80% to 95% of them singletons. V lost 6 bases to trimming and J lost 13 bases; unmatched junction nucleotides: 10. This CDR3 is built from 12 residues. Germline CDR1 and CDR2: SGHRS and YFSETQ. Regarding this clone: What it recognizes is unknown.

The chain is built from TRBV5-1 and TRBJ2-1; 7 bases line up with TRBD2. The sequence was obtained from a human donor who was the organ donor for an intestinal transplant. The starting material was unstimulated CD8+ T cells sorted from spleen or lymph node cells, obtained before transplant. The CDR3 sequence: CASTPGWGGQFF. CDR3 sequence (DNA): TGCGCCAGCACCCCGGGCTGGGGGGGACAGTTCTTC.